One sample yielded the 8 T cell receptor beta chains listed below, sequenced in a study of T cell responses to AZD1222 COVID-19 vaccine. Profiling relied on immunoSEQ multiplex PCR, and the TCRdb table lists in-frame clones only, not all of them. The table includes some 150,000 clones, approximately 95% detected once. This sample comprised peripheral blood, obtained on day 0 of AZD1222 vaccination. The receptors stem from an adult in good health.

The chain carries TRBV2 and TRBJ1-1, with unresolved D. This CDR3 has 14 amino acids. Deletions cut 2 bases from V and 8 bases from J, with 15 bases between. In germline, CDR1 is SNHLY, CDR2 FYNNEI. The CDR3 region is CASSERESVKEAFF. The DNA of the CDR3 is TGTGCCAGCAGTGAAAGGGAGTCCGTGAAAGAAGCTTTCTTT.

CDR3 in amino acids: CASGFPLAGKGEQYF. The CDR3 DNA follows: TGTGCTAGTGGTTTCCCGCTAGCGGGAAAAGGCGAGCAGTACTTC. This chain links TRBV12-5 with TRBJ2-7, with 9 bases lining up with TRBD2. This CDR3 spans 15 amino acids. The V segment lost 3 bases and the J segment 6 bases; nucleotides outside the gene matches: 9. Looked up from germline, CDR1 is LGHNT and CDR2 is FRNRAP.

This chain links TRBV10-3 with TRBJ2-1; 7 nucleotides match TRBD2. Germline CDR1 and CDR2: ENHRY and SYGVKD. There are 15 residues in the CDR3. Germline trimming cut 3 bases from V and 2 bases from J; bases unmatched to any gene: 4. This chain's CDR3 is CAISEAGLTYNEQFF. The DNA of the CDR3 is TGTGCCATCAGTGAAGCGGGACTCACCTACAATGAGCAGTTCTTC.

CDR3 in amino acids: CSVRSDPNSGNTIYF. The CDR3 nucleotides are TGCAGCGTTCGGTCCGATCCTAACTCTGGAAACACCATATATTTT. V and J are TRBV29-1 and TRBJ1-3; D not certain. The CDR3 is made up of 15 amino acids. Germline CDR1 is SQVTM and CDR2 is ANQGSEA. V was shortened by 5 bases and J by 0 bases, with 14 bases between the two germline ends.

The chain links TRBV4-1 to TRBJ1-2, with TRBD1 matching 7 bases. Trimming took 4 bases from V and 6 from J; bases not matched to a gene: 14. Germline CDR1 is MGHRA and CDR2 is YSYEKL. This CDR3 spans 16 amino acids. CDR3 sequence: CASSLTLTGTTNGYTF. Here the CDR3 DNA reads TGCGCCAGCAGCCTGACTCTGACAGGGACGACGAATGGCTACACCTTC.

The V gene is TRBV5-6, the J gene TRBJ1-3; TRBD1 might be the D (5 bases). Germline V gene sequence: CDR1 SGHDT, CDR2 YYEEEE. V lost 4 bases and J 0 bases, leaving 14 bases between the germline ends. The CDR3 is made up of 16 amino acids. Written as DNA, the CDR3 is TGTGCCAGCAGCGGCCCTGGGGACCTCTCTGGAAACACCATATATTTT. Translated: CASSGPGDLSGNTIYF.

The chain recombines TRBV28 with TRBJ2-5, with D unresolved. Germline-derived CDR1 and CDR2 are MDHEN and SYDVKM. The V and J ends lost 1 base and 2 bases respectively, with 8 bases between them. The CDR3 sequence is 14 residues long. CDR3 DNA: TGTGCCAGCAGTTTATCCGAAGAGCAAGAGACCCAGTACTTC. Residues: CASSLSEEQETQYF.

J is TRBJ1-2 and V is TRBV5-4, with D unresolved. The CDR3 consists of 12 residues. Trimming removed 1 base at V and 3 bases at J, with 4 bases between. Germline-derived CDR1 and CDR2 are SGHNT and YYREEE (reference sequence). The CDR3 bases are TGTGCCAGCAGCTTGCGAGACTATGGCTACACCTTC. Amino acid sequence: CASSLRDYGYTF.